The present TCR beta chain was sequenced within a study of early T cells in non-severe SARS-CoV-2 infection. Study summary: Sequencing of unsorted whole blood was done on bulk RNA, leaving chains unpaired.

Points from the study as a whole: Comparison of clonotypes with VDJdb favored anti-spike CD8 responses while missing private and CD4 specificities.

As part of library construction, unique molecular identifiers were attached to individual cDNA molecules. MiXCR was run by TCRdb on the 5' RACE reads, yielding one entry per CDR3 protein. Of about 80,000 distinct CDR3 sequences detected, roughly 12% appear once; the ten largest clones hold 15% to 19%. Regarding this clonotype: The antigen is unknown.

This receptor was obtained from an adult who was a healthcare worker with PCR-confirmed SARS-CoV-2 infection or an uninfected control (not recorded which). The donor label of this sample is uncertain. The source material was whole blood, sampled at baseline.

The CDR3 sequence is CASSLQSNTEAFF. The CDR3, as DNA: TGTGCCAGCAGCCTACAATCTAACACTGAAGCTTTCTTT. The J gene is TRBJ1-1, the V gene TRBV6-5; D is unclear. This CDR3 comprises 13 residues. The V and J ends lost 6 bases and 2 bases respectively, with 10 bases between them. CDR1 is MNHEY and CDR2 is SVGAGI in the germline V gene.